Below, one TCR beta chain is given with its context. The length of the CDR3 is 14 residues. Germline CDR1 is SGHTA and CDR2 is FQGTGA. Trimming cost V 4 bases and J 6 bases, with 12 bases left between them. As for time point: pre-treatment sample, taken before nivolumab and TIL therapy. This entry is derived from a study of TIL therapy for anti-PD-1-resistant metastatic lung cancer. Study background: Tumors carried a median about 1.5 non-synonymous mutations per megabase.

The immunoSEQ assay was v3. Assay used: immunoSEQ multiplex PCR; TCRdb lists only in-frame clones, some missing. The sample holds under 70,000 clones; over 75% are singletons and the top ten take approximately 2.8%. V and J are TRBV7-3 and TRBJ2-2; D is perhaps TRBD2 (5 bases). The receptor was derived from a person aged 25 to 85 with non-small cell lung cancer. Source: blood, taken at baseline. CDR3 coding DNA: TGTGCCAGCAGCTCGGGAAGAGAGGCCGGGGAGCTGTTTTTT. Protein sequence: CASSSGREAGELFF.